The entry that follows covers one TCR beta chain sequence. The target antigen is unknown. The junction departs from germline at one end; a sequencing error may be responsible. The data originate from a study of immune evolution from preneoplasia to lung adenocarcinoma. Findings and limits, study-wide: From normal lung to invasive adenocarcinoma, top clone frequencies appeared to decrease.

Germline V gene data show CDR1 as SEHNR and CDR2 as FQNEAQ (reference sequence). The CDR3 consists of 14 residues. The protocol was immunoSEQ multiplex PCR, while the TCRdb copy is restricted to in-frame clones and leaves out a portion. Among approximately 9,000 clones listed, roughly 80% were seen once. The rearrangement joins TRBV7-9 to TRBJ2-3; TRBD1 might be the D (6 bases). The clonotype was recovered from a donor at least 70 years old with lung adenocarcinoma. The sample comprised FFPE minimally invasive lung adenocarcinoma tissue. CDR3 nucleotide sequence: TGTGCCAGCAGGGGACACCTGGAAGTGGATATGCAGTATTTT. Amino acids: CASRGHLEVDMQYF.